The following is a TCR beta chain sequence with its context. Its antigen is unknown. CD8+CD57+ cell expansion, shown by flow cytometry, had occurred in the patients selected for sequencing. Every patient was diagnosed with severe acquired aplastic anemia. Looked up from germline, CDR1 is LNHDA and CDR2 is SQIVND (reference sequence). With 7 bases clipped from V and 7 bases from J, the junction kept 7 bases outside the gene matches. The CDR3 runs to 14 residues. The data derive from a study of CD8+CD57+ T cells in acquired aplastic anemia. Study-level background: The study obtained an average of around 2.9 ug of DNA from sorted CD4+ and CD8+ cells.

General study points: The study found no significant CD8+ Simpson's diversity difference between patients and controls.

It was genomic DNA that served as the template for profiling TCR beta VDJ and CDR3. TCRdb reprocessed the reads via MiXCR and lists one record per CDR3 protein. The sample consists of roughly 98,000 distinct CDR3 sequences, around 68% of them appearing once. The receptor was derived from a human donor with aplastic anemia. Source material: sorted CD4+, CD8+, or CD8+CD57+ T cells (not recorded which) from PBMCs. The chain links TRBV19 to TRBJ1-6; 7 bases fit TRBD1. This CDR3 reads CASTTGTDNSPLHF. CDR3 nucleotides: TGTGCCAGTACCACCGGGACAGACAATTCACCCCTCCACTTT. The variable domain in full, with the rest retrieved from reference TRBV19 and TRBJ1-6, is DGGITQSPKYLFRKEGQNVTLSCEQNLNHDAMYWYRQDPGQGLRLIYYSQIVNDFQKGDIAEGYSVSREKKESFPLTVTSAQKNPTAFYLCASTTGTDNSPLHFGNGTRLTVT.